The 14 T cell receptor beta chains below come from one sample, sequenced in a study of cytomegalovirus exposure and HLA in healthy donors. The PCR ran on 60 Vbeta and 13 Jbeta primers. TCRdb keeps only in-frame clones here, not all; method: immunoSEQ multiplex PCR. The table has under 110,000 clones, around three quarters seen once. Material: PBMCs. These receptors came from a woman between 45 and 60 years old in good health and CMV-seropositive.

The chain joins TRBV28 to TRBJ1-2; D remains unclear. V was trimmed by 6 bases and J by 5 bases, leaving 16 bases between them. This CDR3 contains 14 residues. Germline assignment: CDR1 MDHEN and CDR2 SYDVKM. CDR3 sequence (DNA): TGTGCCAGCAGACCCGGTTCTCCCTCATATGGCTACACCTTC. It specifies CASRPGSPSYGYTF.

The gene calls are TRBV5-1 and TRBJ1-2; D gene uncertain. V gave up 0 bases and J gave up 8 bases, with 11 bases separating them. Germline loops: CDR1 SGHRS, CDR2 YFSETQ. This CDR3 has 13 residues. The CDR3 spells CASSLALDSGYTF. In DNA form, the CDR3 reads TGCGCCAGCAGCTTGGCCCTAGACTCAGGCTACACCTTC. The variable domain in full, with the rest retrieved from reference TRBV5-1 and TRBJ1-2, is KAGVTQTPRYLIKTRGQQVTLSCSPISGHRSVSWYQQTPGQGLQFLFEYFSETQRNKGNFPGRFSGRQFSNSRSEMNVSTLELGDSALYLCASSLALDSGYTFGSGTRLTVV.

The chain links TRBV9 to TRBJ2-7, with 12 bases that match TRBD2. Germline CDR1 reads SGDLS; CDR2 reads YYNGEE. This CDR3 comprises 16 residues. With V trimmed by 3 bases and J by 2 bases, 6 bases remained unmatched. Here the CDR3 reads CASSGTTSGGAYEQYF. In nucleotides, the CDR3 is TGTGCCAGCAGCGGGACGACTAGCGGGGGTGCCTACGAGCAGTACTTC.

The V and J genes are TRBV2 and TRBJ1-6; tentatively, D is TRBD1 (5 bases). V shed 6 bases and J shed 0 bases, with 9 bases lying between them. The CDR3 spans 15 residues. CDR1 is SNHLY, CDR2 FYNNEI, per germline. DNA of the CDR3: TGTGCCAGCAGACGACAGAGCTCCTATAATTCACCCCTCCACTTT. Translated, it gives CASRRQSSYNSPLHF.

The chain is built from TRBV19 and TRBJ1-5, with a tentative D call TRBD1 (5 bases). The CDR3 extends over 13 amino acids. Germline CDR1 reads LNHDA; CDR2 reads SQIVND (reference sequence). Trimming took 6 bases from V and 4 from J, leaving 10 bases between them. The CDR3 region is CASRGQGNQPQHF. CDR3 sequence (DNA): TGTGCCAGTAGGGGTCAGGGTAATCAGCCCCAGCATTTT.

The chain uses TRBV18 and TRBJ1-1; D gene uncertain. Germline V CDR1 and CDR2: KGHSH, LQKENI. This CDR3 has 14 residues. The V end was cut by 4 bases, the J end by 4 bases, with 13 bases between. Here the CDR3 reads CASSRTRGSTEAFF. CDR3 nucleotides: TGTGCCAGCTCACGGACCCGGGGTAGCACTGAAGCTTTCTTT. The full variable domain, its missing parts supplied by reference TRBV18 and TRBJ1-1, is NAGVMQNPRHLVRRRGQEARLRCSPMKGHSHVYWYRQLPEEGLKFMVYLQKENIIDESGMPKERFSAEFPKEGPSILRIQQVVRGDSAAYFCASSRTRGSTEAFFGQGTRLTVV.

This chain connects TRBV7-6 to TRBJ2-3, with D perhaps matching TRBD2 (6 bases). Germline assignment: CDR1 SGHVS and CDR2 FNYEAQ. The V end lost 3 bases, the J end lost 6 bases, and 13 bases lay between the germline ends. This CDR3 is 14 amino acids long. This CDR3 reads CASSFGGDLDTQYF. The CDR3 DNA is TGTGCCAGCAGCTTCGGAGGGGACTTGGATACGCAGTATTTT.

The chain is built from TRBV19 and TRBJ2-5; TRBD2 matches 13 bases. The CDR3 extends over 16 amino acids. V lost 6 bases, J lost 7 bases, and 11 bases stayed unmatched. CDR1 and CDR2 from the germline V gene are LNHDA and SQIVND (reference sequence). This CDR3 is CASRSTSGGYWSTQYF. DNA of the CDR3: TGTGCCAGTAGGTCGACTAGCGGGGGGTATTGGTCGACCCAGTACTTC.

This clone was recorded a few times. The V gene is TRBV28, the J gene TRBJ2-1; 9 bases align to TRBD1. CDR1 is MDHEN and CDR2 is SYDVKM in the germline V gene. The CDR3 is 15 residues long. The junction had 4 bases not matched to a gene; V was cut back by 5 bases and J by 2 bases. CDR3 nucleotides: TGTGCCAGCAGTAATACAGGGGGCCCCTACAATGAGCAGTTCTTC. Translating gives CASSNTGGPYNEQFF.

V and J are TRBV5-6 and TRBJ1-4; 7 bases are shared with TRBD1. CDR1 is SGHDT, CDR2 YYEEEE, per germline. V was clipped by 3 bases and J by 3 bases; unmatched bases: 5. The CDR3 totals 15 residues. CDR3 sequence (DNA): TGTGCCAGCAGCTATAGACAGGGCGCTAATGAAAAACTGTTTTTT. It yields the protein CASSYRQGANEKLFF.

The CDR3 is CASSYGTQSNEKLFF. Here the CDR3 DNA reads TGTGCCAGCAGTTACGGGACACAAAGTAATGAAAAACTGTTTTTT. V and J are TRBV6-5 and TRBJ1-4; D is perhaps TRBD1 (6 bases). There are 15 residues in the CDR3. Germline CDR1 MNHEY, CDR2 SVGAGI. V shed 2 bases and J shed 4 bases, with 11 bases lying between them.

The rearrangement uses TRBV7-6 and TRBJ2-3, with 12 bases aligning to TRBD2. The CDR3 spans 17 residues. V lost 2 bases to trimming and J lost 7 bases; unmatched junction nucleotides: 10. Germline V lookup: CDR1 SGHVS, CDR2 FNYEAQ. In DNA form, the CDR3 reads TGTGCCAGCAGCTTAAAGGGGGCTAGCGGGGGGGGAAATACGCAGTATTTT. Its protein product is CASSLKGASGGGNTQYF.

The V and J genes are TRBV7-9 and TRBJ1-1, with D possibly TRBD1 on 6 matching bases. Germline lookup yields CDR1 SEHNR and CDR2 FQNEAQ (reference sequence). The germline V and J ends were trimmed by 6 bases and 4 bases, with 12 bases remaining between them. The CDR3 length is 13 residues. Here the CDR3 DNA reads TGTGCCAGCAGACCTACAGGGTCCACTGAAGCTTTCTTT. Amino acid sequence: CASRPTGSTEAFF.

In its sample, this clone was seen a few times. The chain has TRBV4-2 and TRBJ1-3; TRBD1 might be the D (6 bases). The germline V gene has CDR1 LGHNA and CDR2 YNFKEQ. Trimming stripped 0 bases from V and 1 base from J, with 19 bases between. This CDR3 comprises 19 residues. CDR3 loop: CASSQEKIGQIQSGNTIYF. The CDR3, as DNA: TGTGCCAGCAGCCAAGAAAAAATCGGACAGATCCAGTCTGGAAACACCATATATTTT.